One and the same sample provided the 18 T cell receptor beta chains below, sequenced in a study of blood T cell repertoires in COVID-19 (TCRdb year 2020). The receptor library was made with the immunoSEQ multiplex PCR assay. This is the immuneACCESS table as TCRdb keeps it, with only in-frame sequences that have V and J called. A part of the clones is gone; compared with another copy, unresolved V genes explain less than half, and the rest is unexplained. The sample table contains over 350,000 clones; only one count was recorded for roughly 88% of them. The ten largest clones capture around 0.91% of the sample. Sequenced material: PBMCs or T cells enriched from blood (not recorded which). Receptors were obtained from a woman in her 30s with acute COVID-19.

The J gene is TRBJ2-7, the V gene TRBV11-3, with D maybe TRBD1 (6 bases). Germline-derived CDR1 and CDR2 are SGHNT and YENEEA. V was cut by 6 bases and J by 3 bases, with 21 bases left in between. The CDR3 contains 16 residues. In DNA, the CDR3 is TGTGCCAGCAGACCGACCAAAGGGGGTCCCTTCTACGAGCAGTACTTC. Its protein is CASRPTKGGPFYEQYF.

The J gene is TRBJ1-6, the V gene TRBV7-2; the D is unclear. Germline CDR1 is SGHTA and CDR2 is FQGNSA. This CDR3 contains 14 residues. Trimming took off 3 bases at V and 8 bases at J, with 11 bases between the two ends. The CDR3 DNA reads TGTGCCAGCAGCTTGGGAGGAGCGGATTCACCCCTCCACTTT. This gives the protein CASSLGGADSPLHF.

The chain is built from TRBV3-1 (or the pseudogene TRBV3-2) and TRBJ2-1; D perhaps matches TRBD2 (6 bases). V was trimmed by 3 bases and J by 13 bases, leaving 13 bases between them. The CDR3 spans 12 residues. Germline CDR1 LGHDT, CDR2 YNNKEL (reference sequence). CDR3 DNA: TGTGCCAGCAGCCAGGGGTCCGGGACTCAGTTCTTC. Its protein is CASSQGSGTQFF.

The V call is TRBV5-6, the J call TRBJ1-6, with 8 bases that match TRBD1. The CDR3 loop spans 13 amino acids. Germline assignment: CDR1 SGHDT and CDR2 YYEEEE. V lost 5 bases, J lost 6 bases, and 1 base stayed unmatched. The CDR3 protein is CASRDRANSPLHF. Here the CDR3 DNA reads TGTGCCAGCAGGGACAGGGCTAATTCACCCCTCCACTTT.

V usage is TRBV5-1 and J usage is TRBJ2-7; possible D gene TRBD2, 5 bases. This CDR3 region has 13 residues. V lost 3 bases and J lost 3, with 10 bases in between. Looked up from germline, CDR1 is SGHRS and CDR2 is YFSETQ. CDR3 DNA: TGCGCCAGCAGCTGGCCTGGGAGCTACGAGCAGTACTTC. Translation: CASSWPGSYEQYF.

The chain recombines TRBV2 with TRBJ1-6; perhaps TRBD1 as D (5 bases). Trimming cost V 2 bases and J 4 bases, with 18 bases left between them. Germline-derived CDR1 and CDR2 are SNHLY and FYNNEI. There are 18 residues in the CDR3. The CDR3 loop is CASSERGIRMRYNSPLHF. CDR3 nucleotides: TGTGCCAGCAGTGAAAGGGGTATCCGTATGCGTTATAATTCACCCCTCCACTTT. The full variable domain, in which reference TRBV2 and TRBJ1-6 provide the parts outside the CDR3, is EPEVTQTPSHQVTQMGQEVILRCVPISNHLYFYWYRQILGQKVEFLVSFYNNEISEKSEIFDDQFSVERPDGSNFTLKIRSTKLEDSAMYFCASSERGIRMRYNSPLHFGNGTRLTVT.

This chain joins TRBV5-5 and TRBJ1-2; D remains unclear. Between the trimmed V and J ends, which lost 0 bases and 5 bases, there was a span of 8 bases. Germline assignment: CDR1 SGHKS and CDR2 YYEKEE (reference sequence). CDR3 length: 13 residues. This chain's CDR3 is CASSLGVRYGYTF. CDR3 nucleotides: TGTGCCAGCAGCTTGGGTGTGAGGTATGGCTACACCTTC. Full variable domain (missing parts from reference TRBV5-5 and TRBJ1-2): DAGVTQSPTHLIKTRGQQVTLRCSPISGHKSVSWYQQVLGQGPQFIFQYYEKEERGRGNFPDRFSARQFPNYSSELNVNALLLGDSALYLCASSLGVRYGYTFGSGTRLTVV.

The rearrangement uses TRBV6-5 and TRBJ2-1; 7 positions agree with TRBD2. CDR3 size: 12 residues. CDR1 and CDR2 from the germline V gene are MNHEY and SVGAGI. After removal of 8 bases from V and 5 bases from J, the junction contained 3 bases not matched to a gene. In DNA form, the CDR3 reads TGTGCCAGCCGGGACTACAACAATGAGCAGTTCTTC. Encoded protein: CASRDYNNEQFF.

This clone has a single count. This rearrangement joins TRBV12-3 or TRBV12-4 to TRBJ1-2, with a weak D call TRBD1 (6 bases). The CDR3 is 11 amino acids. The V end was cut by 8 bases, the J end by 5 bases, with 9 bases between. CDR3 in DNA: TGTGCCAGCGGCAGGGGTTATGGCTACACCTTC. Amino acid sequence: CASGRGYGYTF.

The chain employs TRBV7-9 and TRBJ1-2; tentatively, D is TRBD1 (6 bases). Between the trimmed V and J ends, which lost 5 bases and 2 bases, there was a span of 9 bases. The CDR3 runs to 13 residues. Germline V gene sequence: CDR1 SEHNR, CDR2 FQNEAQ (reference sequence). The CDR3 sequence: CASSARGNYGYTF. CDR3 coding DNA: TGTGCCAGCAGCGCCAGGGGAAACTATGGCTACACCTTC. The full variable domain, its missing parts supplied by reference TRBV7-9 and TRBJ1-2, is DTGVSQNPRHKITKRGQNVTFRCDPISEHNRLYWYRQTLGQGPEFLTYFQNEAQLEKSRLLSDRFSAERPKGSFSTLEIQRTEQGDSAMYLCASSARGNYGYTFGSGTRLTVV.

This clone was seen only once. The rearrangement links TRBV9 to TRBJ2-5, with a possible D match to TRBD1 (6 bases). CDR1 and CDR2 (germline): SGDLS, YYNGEE. The CDR3 length is 17 residues. V was clipped by 3 bases and J by 5 bases, with 23 bases between them. The CDR3 is CASSACLLGAARETQYF. The CDR3 DNA reads as TGTGCCAGCAGCGCCTGCTTGTTGGGGGCGGCGCGGGAGACCCAGTACTTC.

V gene TRBV10-3 combines with J gene TRBJ1-3; D ambiguous. Germline CDR1 is ENHRY and CDR2 is SYGVKD. The length of the CDR3 is 13 residues. V was trimmed by 7 bases and J by 0 bases, leaving 7 bases between them. CDR3 sequence reads: CAITSSSGNTIYF. In DNA form, the CDR3 reads TGTGCCATCACTAGCAGCTCTGGAAACACCATATATTTT.

The chain employs TRBV7-2 and TRBJ1-6; D gene ambiguous. From germline, CDR1 is SGHTA and CDR2 FQGNSA. The CDR3 contains 18 residues. The V and J ends lost 4 bases and 6 bases respectively, with 22 bases between them. In DNA form, the CDR3 reads TGTGCCAGCAGCTCCGGAACGGTGGCGGGAGTTCGTAATTCACCCCTCCACTTT. Translated: CASSSGTVAGVRNSPLHF.

The chain recombines TRBV7-9 with TRBJ1-4, with unresolved D. V was clipped by 5 bases and J by 0 bases, with 10 bases between them. This CDR3 is built from 15 residues. CDR1 SEHNR and CDR2 FQNEAQ come from the germline V gene (reference sequence). The CDR3 DNA sequence: TGTGCCAGCAGCCTCTCGACAACAACTAATGAAAAACTGTTTTTT. Encoded protein: CASSLSTTTNEKLFF.

This chain connects TRBV4-1 to TRBJ1-5; no clear D gene. The CDR3 is made up of 15 amino acids. The germline CDR1 and CDR2 sequences are MGHRA and YSYEKL. Deletions cut 2 bases from V and 5 bases from J, with 13 bases between. This CDR3 reads CASSQSVRVDQPQHF. In DNA, the CDR3 is TGCGCCAGCAGCCAATCGGTCCGGGTAGATCAGCCCCAGCATTTT.

The chain joins TRBV27 to TRBJ1-6; D ambiguous. This CDR3 region has 17 residues. V was shortened by 0 bases and J by 0 bases, with 9 bases between the two germline ends. The V gene's germline CDR1 is MNHEY and CDR2 SMNVEV (reference sequence). CDR3: CASSLSSSRSYNSPLHF. In DNA form, the CDR3 reads TGTGCCAGCAGTTTATCGTCGAGTCGCTCCTATAATTCACCCCTCCACTTT.

This clone was counted once. This chain links TRBV5-1 with TRBJ2-7; 7 bases map to TRBD1. With 4 bases clipped from V and 4 bases from J, the junction kept 14 bases outside the gene matches. The CDR3 runs to 16 residues. CDR1 and CDR2 (germline): SGHRS, YFSETQ. The DNA for the CDR3 is TGCGCCAGCAGCGCCGGTTTAGGGACAGACAATTACGAGCAGTACTTC. As protein: CASSAGLGTDNYEQYF.

J is TRBJ2-7 and V is TRBV19; 7 bases match TRBD1. The V gene end was trimmed by 3 bases and the J gene end by 3 bases; junction bases not matched to a gene: 5. The CDR3 has 14 amino acids. Germline values: CDR1 LNHDA, CDR2 SQIVND (reference sequence). CDR3 nucleotides: TGTGCCAGTAGTATTTGGACAGGAGACTACGAGCAGTACTTC. The encoded protein is CASSIWTGDYEQYF. The full variable domain, its missing parts supplied by reference TRBV19 and TRBJ2-7, is DGGITQSPKYLFRKEGQNVTLSCEQNLNHDAMYWYRQDPGQGLRLIYYSQIVNDFQKGDIAEGYSVSREKKESFPLTVTSAQKNPTAFYLCASSIWTGDYEQYFGPGTRLTVT.